Below, one T cell receptor beta chain is given with its context. Its antigen is unidentified. This specimen comes from a study of vaccination effects on CD4 cells after COVID-19. Study-level background: The post-vaccine samples were taken, at the median, 72 days after the second dose.

Once cultured for 10 days, the cells underwent separation to obtain CD4+ T cells. As their vaccination, participants received two doses of either BNT162b2 or mRNA-1273. Method: immunoSEQ multiplex PCR; TCRdb's copy keeps in-frame clones and lacks some. Altogether tens of thousands of clones are present, over 65% being singletons, with the ten largest covering roughly 2.3%. CDR1 is SGHTA, CDR2 FQGNSA, per germline. V was shortened by 5 bases and J by 1 base, with 9 bases between the two germline ends. The CDR3 loop spans 15 amino acids. This receptor was taken from a human donor who received a COVID-19 vaccine. This sequence joins TRBV7-2 and TRBJ2-6, with a weak D call TRBD1 (6 bases). The input for sequencing was CD4+ T cells from PBMCs cultured without peptide, taken after COVID-19 vaccination. CDR3 bases: TGTGCCAGCAGCATCACAGGGTCTGGGGCCAACGTCCTGACTTTC. It translates to CASSITGSGANVLTF.